Below, 25 T cell receptor beta chains from the same sample are listed, as sequenced in a study of T cells in Graves' hyperthyroidism and ophthalmopathy. It was RNA transcripts that yielded the amplified TCR beta CDR3 regions. RT-PCR in the first round (using the HTBI primer set) targeted the TCR CDR3. TCRdb called the multiplex PCR reads again in MiXCR, with one record for every CDR3 protein. The sample lists 750,000 to 900,000 distinct CDR3 sequences; over 35% were seen once. Sequenced sample: blood. The receptors here all came from a young man with Graves' hyperthyroidism.

This clonotype was detected ten times or more. The chain uses TRBV7-9 and TRBJ1-1; 8 bases are shared with TRBD1. The ends lost 3 bases at V and 4 bases at J; junction bases unmatched: 10. There are 16 residues in the CDR3. Germline lookup yields CDR1 SEHNR and CDR2 FQNEAQ (reference sequence). CDR3 coding DNA: TGTGCCAGCAGCTTCGGGCAGGGGGCTAAGGGCACTGAAGCTTTCTTT. Its protein product is CASSFGQGAKGTEAFF.

Details on this clonotype: The junction and the germline gene differ at one end; a read error may be behind it. The V and J genes are TRBV4-1 and TRBJ2-5, with TRBD2 matching over 13 bases. Per germline, CDR1 MGHRA and CDR2 YSYEKL. The CDR3 consists of 17 residues. In DNA form, the CDR3 reads TGCGCCAGTAGCCAAGATCCGACTAGCGGGAGGACGGAGACCCAGTACTTC. Translating gives CASSQDPTSGRTETQYF.

J is TRBJ1-5 and V is TRBV12-3 or TRBV12-4, with unresolved D. Trimming pared 6 bases from V and 15 bases from J, leaving 21 bases between. The CDR3 sequence is 13 residues long. The chain's CDR3 is CASSNPGLVPVHF. As DNA, the CDR3 is TGTGCCAGCAGCAACCCCGGATTAGTCCCCGTGCATTTT.

Ten or more counts support this clonotype. The chain couples TRBV2 to TRBJ1-5, with unresolved D. Germline CDR1 reads SNHLY; CDR2 reads FYNNEI. The CDR3 is 16 amino acids. V gave up 1 base and J gave up 2 bases, with 12 bases separating them. This chain's CDR3 is CASSEGGDWGNQPQHF. The CDR3 region has the DNA TGTGCCAGCAGTGAAGGCGGAGATTGGGGCAATCAGCCCCAGCATTTT.

Concerning this clonotype: Since a much larger clone is just one base distant, this may be a read error. This CDR3 fails to terminate in the conserved phenylalanine or tryptophan, so it likely reflects a read error. The genes are TRBV7-2 and TRBJ2-5; 7 nucleotides agree with TRBD2. The CDR3 spans 15 residues. The germline V gene encodes CDR1 SGHTA and CDR2 FQGNSA. Trimming cost V 5 bases and J 4 bases; bases outside gene matches: 10. In DNA form, the CDR3 reads TGTGCCAGCAGCCGCAATCGGGGGGAGGGAGAGACCCAGTACTCC. It codes for CASSRNRGEGETQYS.

This clonotype was observed a few times. The gene calls are TRBV4-1 and TRBJ2-7, with 8 bases lining up with TRBD1. J gave up 3 bases and V 4 bases, and 8 bases lay outside the gene matches. The CDR3 runs to 15 residues. The V gene's germline CDR1 is MGHRA and CDR2 YSYEKL. In nucleotides, the CDR3 is TGCGCCAGCAGCCTCATCCGGGACAGGATCTACGAGCAGTACTTC. As protein: CASSLIRDRIYEQYF.

There are many counts of this clonotype. The V gene is TRBV24-1, the J gene TRBJ2-7, with D unclear. From germline, CDR1 is KGHDR and CDR2 SFDVKD. V was pared by 0 bases and J by 5 bases, with 7 bases between. This CDR3 has 13 amino acids. The CDR3 loop reads CATSDLLENEQYF. The DNA of the CDR3 is TGTGCCACCAGTGATTTGCTCGAAAACGAGCAGTACTTC.

The V and J genes are TRBV5-5 and TRBJ1-2; D ambiguous. This CDR3 contains 14 residues. The V and J ends lost 1 base and 0 bases respectively, with 7 bases between them. CDR1 and CDR2 (germline): SGHKS, YYEKEE (reference sequence). CDR3 in DNA: TGTGCCAGCAGCTTGAACGGAGCTAACTATGGCTACACCTTC. This codes for CASSLNGANYGYTF.

This chain links TRBV12-3 or TRBV12-4 with TRBJ1-3; the D is unclear. This CDR3 has 18 residues. Deletions cut 3 bases from V and 0 bases from J, with 18 bases between. The CDR3 region is CASSLTSGLQSSGNTIYF. The CDR3 DNA sequence: TGTGCCAGCAGTTTGACCAGTGGACTGCAATCCTCTGGAAACACCATATATTTT.

Only a few counts were recorded for this clonotype. The genes are TRBV4-1 and TRBJ1-6; D is ambiguous. Trimming left V 1 base short and J 6 bases short, with 13 bases between. CDR3 size: 16 residues. Germline loops: CDR1 MGHRA, CDR2 YSYEKL. The CDR3 reads CASSQGLGTVNSPLHF. The CDR3 coding sequence is TGCGCCAGCAGCCAAGGACTGGGAACGGTTAATTCACCCCTCCACTTT.

V and J are TRBV10-3 and TRBJ1-1; TRBD1 aligns across 7 bases. The germline V gene encodes CDR1 ENHRY and CDR2 SYGVKD. V was clipped by 10 bases and J by 1 base; unmatched bases: 9. This CDR3 has 14 residues. The CDR3 region is CATSTGARNTEAFF. CDR3 bases: TGTGCCACCTCTACAGGGGCGAGGAACACTGAAGCTTTCTTT.

This clonotype was seen many times. V is TRBV11-1 and J is TRBJ2-5, with TRBD1 matching 10 bases. Germline V gives CDR1 SGHAT, CDR2 FQDESV (reference sequence). V lost 6 bases, J lost 4 bases, and 8 bases stayed unmatched. The CDR3 has 15 amino acids. The CDR3 coding sequence is TGTGCCAGCAGGCCCGGACAGGGGGAGGTAGAGACCCAGTACTTC. Amino acid sequence: CASRPGQGEVETQYF.

The CDR3 sequence: CATRNSNTGELFF. The CDR3, as DNA: TGTGCCACCAGGAATAGCAACACCGGGGAGCTGTTTTTT. The rearrangement joins TRBV24-1 to TRBJ2-2; D not certain. The CDR3 loop spans 13 amino acids. The germline V gene encodes CDR1 KGHDR and CDR2 SFDVKD. The V gene lost 7 bases and the J gene lost 2 bases, with 7 bases spanning the gap.

Ten or more counts support this clonotype. V and J are TRBV15 and TRBJ2-5; weak D call: TRBD2 (6 bases). This CDR3 comprises 16 residues. V lost 4 bases to trimming and J lost 0 bases, with 15 bases between them. The germline V gene encodes CDR1 LNHNV and CDR2 YYDKDF (reference sequence). Written as DNA, the CDR3 is TGTGCCACCAGCACCCTGGGGGAGGACGACCAAGAGACCCAGTACTTC. It specifies CATSTLGEDDQETQYF.

For the CDR3, the DNA is TGTGCCAGCAGCGCCAGGGGACAGATACTCATGAACACTGAAGCTTTCTTT. Translation: CASSARGQILMNTEAFF. The chain employs TRBV7-9 and TRBJ1-1; TRBD1 matches 7 bases. Germline CDR1 and CDR2: SEHNR and FQNEAQ (reference sequence). V gave up 5 bases and J gave up 0 bases; unmatched junction bases: 12. This CDR3 comprises 17 residues.

Note on this clonotype: A junction end diverges from the germline sequence, so it may reflect a read error. The rearrangement links TRBV20-1 to TRBJ2-2; tentatively, D is TRBD1 or TRBD2 (6 bases each). CDR3 length equals 15 residues. Germline values: CDR1 DFQATT, CDR2 SNEGSKA (reference sequence). The CDR3 bases are TGCAGTGCCCCCCACGCAGGGGCGGGCACCGGGGGGCTGTTTTTT. Amino acid sequence: CSAPHAGAGTGGLFF.

J is TRBJ1-1 and V is TRBV7-8; weak D call: TRBD1 (6 bases). Germline V lookup: CDR1 SGHVS, CDR2 FQNEAQ. Trimming cost V 5 bases and J 0 bases, with 13 bases left between them. The length of the CDR3 is 15 residues. The CDR3 spells CASSAGDLMNTEAFF. CDR3 DNA: TGTGCCAGCAGCGCAGGGGATCTCATGAACACTGAAGCTTTCTTT.

This chain connects TRBV29-1 to TRBJ2-6, with 7 bases identical to TRBD1. The germline gives CDR1 SQVTM, CDR2 ANQGSEA. V shed 5 bases and J 4 bases; nucleotides not matched to a gene: 2. The CDR3 has 13 residues. This CDR3 is CSVWGQGANVLTF. CDR3 coding DNA: TGCAGCGTTTGGGGACAGGGGGCCAACGTCCTGACTTTC.

The chain links TRBV7-2 to TRBJ2-2, with D unclear. Germline V gives CDR1 SGHTA, CDR2 FQGNSA. The CDR3 is made up of 16 amino acids. V was clipped by 3 bases and J by 1 base, with 12 bases between them. Here the CDR3 reads CASSFSGWGNTGELFF. The CDR3 DNA reads as TGTGCCAGCAGCTTCTCCGGATGGGGGAACACCGGGGAGCTGTTTTTT.

The chain has TRBV20-1 and TRBJ1-3; no firm D call. The germline V and J ends were trimmed by 0 bases and 3 bases, with 12 bases remaining between them. The length of the CDR3 is 15 residues. The V gene's germline CDR1 is DFQATT and CDR2 SNEGSKA (reference sequence). The CDR3 DNA sequence: TGCAGTGCTAGAGATGCAGGAGAATATGGAAACACCATATATTTT. This gives the protein CSARDAGEYGNTIYF.

This clonotype was observed a few times. The chain joins TRBV7-9 to TRBJ1-1; D might be TRBD1 (5 bases). Trimming shortened V by 5 bases and J by 5 bases, and 21 bases separated the two germline ends. The germline V gene encodes CDR1 SEHNR and CDR2 FQNEAQ (reference sequence). The CDR3 sequence is 16 residues long. CDR3 amino acids: CASSQEGREGLTEAFF. CDR3 nucleotides: TGTGCCAGCAGCCAAGAGGGCAGGGAGGGCCTAACTGAAGCTTTCTTT.

Here the CDR3 reads CASKPRPGTDTQYF. The CDR3, as DNA: TGTGCCAGCAAGCCGCGTCCCGGGACAGATACGCAGTATTTT. The chain employs TRBV2 and TRBJ2-3; no firm D call. The germline V gene encodes CDR1 SNHLY and CDR2 FYNNEI. V lost 7 bases and J 3 bases, leaving 14 bases between the germline ends. The CDR3 contains 14 residues.

The rearrangement links TRBV12-5 to TRBJ2-7; TRBD2 agrees at 7 bases. V lost 2 bases, J lost 0 bases, and 13 bases stayed unmatched. Germline V lookup: CDR1 LGHNT, CDR2 FRNRAP. The CDR3 has 18 residues. CDR3 nucleotide sequence: TGTGCTAGTGGTTTGACAAAATCGGCTAGCGGATACTCCTACGAGCAGTACTTC. This encodes CASGLTKSASGYSYEQYF.

V usage is TRBV7-2 and J usage is TRBJ2-5, with 12 bases that match TRBD2. The CDR3 length is 15 residues. CDR1 and CDR2 from the germline V gene are SGHTA and FQGNSA. Trimming cost V 5 bases and J 5 bases; bases outside gene matches: 6. CDR3 sequence: CASSPGLAGTETQYF. As DNA, the CDR3 is TGTGCCAGCAGCCCAGGACTAGCGGGAACGGAGACCCAGTACTTC.

The sample holds one count of this clonotype. A much larger clone differs from this one at a single base, so this may be a read error. The V and J genes are TRBV9 and TRBJ1-4; 9 positions agree with TRBD1. From germline, CDR1 is SGDLS and CDR2 YYNGEE. This CDR3 region has 15 residues. Written as DNA, the CDR3 is TGTGCCGGCAGCGCCTCCGGGACAGGGAATGAAAAACTGTTTTTT. This codes for CAGSASGTGNEKLFF.